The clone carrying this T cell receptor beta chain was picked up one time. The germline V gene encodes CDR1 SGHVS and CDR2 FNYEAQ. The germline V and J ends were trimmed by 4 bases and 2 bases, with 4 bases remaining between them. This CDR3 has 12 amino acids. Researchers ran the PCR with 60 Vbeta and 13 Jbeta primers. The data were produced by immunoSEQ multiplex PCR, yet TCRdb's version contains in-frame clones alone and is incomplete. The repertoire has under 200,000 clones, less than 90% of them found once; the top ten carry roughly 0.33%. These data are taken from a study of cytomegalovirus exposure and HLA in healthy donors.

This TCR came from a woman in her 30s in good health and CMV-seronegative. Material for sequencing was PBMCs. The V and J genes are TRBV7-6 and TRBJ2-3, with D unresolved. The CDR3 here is CASSSVTDTQYF. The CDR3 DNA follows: TGTGCCAGCAGCTCAGTCACAGATACGCAGTATTTT.